This TCR beta chain was sequenced during a study of blood T cells in healthy people across ages. This clonotype was counted only a few times. The use of a sample-barcoded 5' primer and a J-beta primer mix characterized a second PCR of about 7 to 12 cycles. Each CDR3 protein gets one entry after TCRdb re-called the 5' RACE reads with MiXCR. The repertoire holds about 580,000 distinct CDR3 sequences, under 55% seen once, with about 22% in the top ten. This CDR3 comprises 15 residues. After removal of 4 bases from V and 3 bases from J, the junction contained 5 bases not matched to a gene. The receptor comes from a man aged 80 or over in good health. The chain couples TRBV12-3 or TRBV12-4 to TRBJ2-7, with TRBD1 matching over 11 bases. Sequencing input: blood. The CDR3 region is CASSWGTGGFYEQYF. CDR3 sequence (DNA): TGTGCCAGCAGTTGGGGGACAGGGGGGTTCTACGAGCAGTACTTC.